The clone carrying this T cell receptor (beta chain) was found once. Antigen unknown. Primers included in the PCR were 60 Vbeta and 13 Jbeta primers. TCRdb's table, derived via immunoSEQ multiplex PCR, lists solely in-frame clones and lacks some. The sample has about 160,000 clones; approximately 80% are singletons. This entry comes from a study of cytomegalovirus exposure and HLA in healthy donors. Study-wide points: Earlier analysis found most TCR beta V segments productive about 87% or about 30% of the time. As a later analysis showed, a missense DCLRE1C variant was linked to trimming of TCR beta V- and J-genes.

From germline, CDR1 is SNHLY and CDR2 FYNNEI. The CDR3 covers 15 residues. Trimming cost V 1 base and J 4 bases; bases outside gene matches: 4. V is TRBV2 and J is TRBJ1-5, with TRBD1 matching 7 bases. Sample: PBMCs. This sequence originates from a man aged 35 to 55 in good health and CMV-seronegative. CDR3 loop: CASSEEGGANQPQHF. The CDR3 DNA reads TGTGCCAGCAGTGAAGAAGGGGGCGCGAATCAGCCCCAGCATTTT.